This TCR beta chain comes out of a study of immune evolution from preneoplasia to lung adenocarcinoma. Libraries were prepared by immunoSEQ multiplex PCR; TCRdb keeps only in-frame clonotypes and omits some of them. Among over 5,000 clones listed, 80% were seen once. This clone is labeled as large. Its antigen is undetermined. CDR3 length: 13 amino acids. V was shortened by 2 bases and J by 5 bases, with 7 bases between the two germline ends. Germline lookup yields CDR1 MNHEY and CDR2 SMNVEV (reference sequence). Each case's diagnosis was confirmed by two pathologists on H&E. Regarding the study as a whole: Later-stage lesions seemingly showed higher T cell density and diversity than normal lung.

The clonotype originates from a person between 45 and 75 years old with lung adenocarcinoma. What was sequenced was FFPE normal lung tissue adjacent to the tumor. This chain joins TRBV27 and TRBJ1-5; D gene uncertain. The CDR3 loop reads CASSLGIDQPQHF. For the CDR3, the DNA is TGTGCCAGCAGTTTAGGGATCGATCAGCCCCAGCATTTT.